These T cell receptor beta chains were read from a single sample in a study of neoadjuvant anti-PD-1 for oral cavity cancer. Sequenced by immunoSEQ multiplex PCR; TCRdb stores in-frame clones only, minus some. This table holds over 5,500 clones, around 80% found once. The material was PBMCs, obtained before nivolumab (anti-PD-1) treatment. These receptors all come from a person between 40 and 79 years old with oral cavity squamous cell carcinoma. The CDR3 runs from the conserved cysteine through the conserved F or W. The D gene is left open where the match is weak. Some rows mark clone size as missing; the rest say once, few, many or name a class of expanded clone.

D gene	J gene	clone size	V gene	CDR3 DNA	CDR3 protein
NA	TRBJ2-3	NA	TRBV11-2	TGTGCCAGCAGCCCGCCAGGGTGGAGGGGAACGCAGTATTTT	CASSPPGWRGTQYF
NA	TRBJ1-2	NA	TRBV7-2	TGTGCCAGCAGCTTACAAGGAAGCGATGGCTACACCTTC	CASSLQGSDGYTF
TRBD1	TRBJ1-1	NA	TRBV11-2	TGTGCCAGCAGCTTAGGTGGGACAGCGAACACTGAAGCTTTCTTT	CASSLGGTANTEAFF
TRBD1	TRBJ2-1	NA	TRBV5-6	TGTGCCAGCAGCTTGGGGTGGGACAGTAGGTTCTTC	CASSLGWDSRFF
TRBD2	TRBJ2-1	NA	TRBV9	TGTGCCAGCAGCCCTAGCGGAGCCGGAGCTTGGGACAATGAGCAGTTCTTC	CASSPSGAGAWDNEQFF
NA	TRBJ2-7	NA	TRBV4-2	TGTGCCAGCAGCCAAGTCCCAGGGGACCTCTTGGGCGAGCAGTACTTC	CASSQVPGDLLGEQYF
TRBD1	TRBJ1-1	few	TRBV6-5	TGTGCCAGCAGTTACGGGGGACAGCCGAACACTGAAGCTTTCTTT	CASSYGGQPNTEAFF
TRBD1	TRBJ2-3	NA	TRBV28	TGTGCCAGCAGTAGCGCAGGGGGTTGGGGCACAGATACGCAGTATTTT	CASSSAGGWGTDTQYF
NA	TRBJ1-1	NA	TRBV27	TGTGCCAGCAGTCAACAGGCCTGGGGGATCGAAGCTTTCTTT	CASSQQAWGIEAFF
TRBD1	TRBJ2-3	NA	TRBV7-2	TGTGCCAGCAGCGGGGACAGGGGGCCAGATACGCAGTATTTT	CASSGDRGPDTQYF
TRBD1	TRBJ1-1	NA	TRBV4-3	TGCGCCAGCAGCCACGTAACCGGGACAGGGAATACTGAAGCTTTCTTT	CASSHVTGTGNTEAFF
TRBD1	TRBJ1-5	NA	TRBV5-5	TGTGCCAGCAGCCGACAGGGGAACAATCAGCCCCAGCATTTT	CASSRQGNNQPQHF
NA	TRBJ2-3	NA	TRBV7-8	TGTGCCAGCAGCTTAGGGACAAGAAGCACAGATACGCAGTATTTT	CASSLGTRSTDTQYF
NA	TRBJ2-1	NA	TRBV2	TGTGCCAGCAGTGAAGCGCCGGGGCAGGGTCTCTTCACGGCAATGAATGAGCAGTTCTTC	CASSEAPGQGLFTAMNEQFF
NA	TRBJ1-2	NA	TRBV6-5	TGTGCCAGCAGTTACGGGCAAGACTATGGCTACACCTTC	CASSYGQDYGYTF
NA	TRBJ1-2	few	TRBV5-1	TGCGCCAGCAGCTTAGACAGGATCCTTGATGGCTACACCTTC	CASSLDRILDGYTF
NA	TRBJ1-2	NA	TRBV6-5	TGTGCCAGCAGTTACCAGGGTCTGAAGCGAGGCTACACCTTC	CASSYQGLKRGYTF
NA	TRBJ1-1	NA	TRBV9	TGTGCCAGCAGCGTAGCCCCGGGCCGGAACACTGAAGCTTTCTTT	CASSVAPGRNTEAFF
NA	TRBJ1-5	once	TRBV7-2	TGTGCCAGCAGCTCCTGGCGGGGAGGTAATCAGCCCCAGCATTTT	CASSSWRGGNQPQHF
TRBD1	TRBJ2-2	NA	TRBV5-1	TGCGCCAGCAGCCCGATACAGGGGGCGACTACCGGGGAGCTGTTTTTT	CASSPIQGATTGELFF
NA	TRBJ2-5	NA	TRBV2	TGTGCCAGTCATGGGGGGGCGAAGACCCAGTACTTC	CASHGGAKTQYF
NA	TRBJ1-2	few	TRBV11-2	TGTGCCAGCAGCCCGAGAGTTAGAGGTCAAACCTATGGCTACACCTTC	CASSPRVRGQTYGYTF
NA	TRBJ2-5	NA	TRBV20-1	TGCAGTGCTTTCAGGGAGACCCAGTACTTC	CSAFRETQYF
NA	TRBJ2-2	NA	TRBV2	TGTGCCAGCAGTGAAGCAGGCAGAAACACCGGGGAGCTGTTTTTT	CASSEAGRNTGELFF
NA	TRBJ2-3	NA	TRBV27	TGTGCCACCGGACTCGGGGCGACAGATACGCAGTATTTT	CATGLGATDTQYF
NA	TRBJ1-1	NA	TRBV7-2	TGTGCCAGCAGCCTTAATGGACGGCCGAACACTGAAGCTTTCTTT	CASSLNGRPNTEAFF
NA	TRBJ1-2	NA	TRBV4-2	TGTGCCAGCAGCCAAGAAGAGGGGACCTATGGCTACACCTTC	CASSQEEGTYGYTF
NA	TRBJ2-3	NA	TRBV4-3	TGCGCCAGCAGCCAAGATAAGGGGACACCCTGGACAGATACGCAGTATTTT	CASSQDKGTPWTDTQYF
NA	TRBJ1-2	NA	TRBV4-1	TGCGCCAGCAGCCAAGGTCAACAGGGCGCAGCCTATGGCTACACCTTC	CASSQGQQGAAYGYTF
NA	TRBJ1-2	NA	TRBV7-2	TGTGCCAGCACCCCGGGTTTTAACTATGGCTACACCTTC	CASTPGFNYGYTF
TRBD1	TRBJ2-7	NA	TRBV25-1	TGTGCCAGCGCAGGGACAGGGACCTACGAGCAGTACTTC	CASAGTGTYEQYF
NA	TRBJ2-1	NA	TRBV4-2	TGTGCCAGCAGCCAAGAAGAGGGGGAGGCCTACAATGAGCAGTTCTTC	CASSQEEGEAYNEQFF
TRBD1	TRBJ2-7	NA	TRBV7-2	TGTGCCAGCAGCTTGTCGGGACAGGGGACGGGGGAGCAGTACTTC	CASSLSGQGTGEQYF
NA	TRBJ2-1	NA	TRBV5-1	TGCGCCAGCAGCTTGGTTGCGAGCTCCTACAATGAGCAGTTCTTC	CASSLVASSYNEQFF
NA	TRBJ2-3	once	TRBV5-1	TGCGCCAGCAGCTTGGACACAGATACGCAGTATTTT	CASSLDTDTQYF
TRBD1	TRBJ1-6	few	TRBV7-2	TGTGCCAGCAGCAAAGACAGGGCACGTAATTCACCCCTCCACTTT	CASSKDRARNSPLHF
TRBD2	TRBJ2-3	NA	TRBV29-1	TGCAGCGTTGAGAATAGAGGGGCTAGCGGGGGGGGAGATACGCAGTATTTT	CSVENRGASGGGDTQYF
NA	TRBJ2-3	once	TRBV6-1	TGTGCCAGCAGTGACGCGGTGGGGACAGATACGCAGTATTTT	CASSDAVGTDTQYF
NA	TRBJ1-1	NA	TRBV5-1	TGCGCCAGCAGCGAGGGTCCGGCGTCGACTGAAGCTTTCTTT	CASSEGPASTEAFF
NA	TRBJ2-2	NA	TRBV2	TGTGCCAGCAGTCGTGTGGCGGTCGGGGAGCTGTTTTTT	CASSRVAVGELFF
NA	TRBJ1-5	NA	TRBV7-9	TGTGCCAGCAGCTTCCCAGGACCGAATCAGCCCCAGCATTTT	CASSFPGPNQPQHF
NA	TRBJ1-1	NA	TRBV19	TGTGCCAGTAGTATACCGGAACGTCCCACTGAAGCTTTCTTT	CASSIPERPTEAFF
TRBD1	TRBJ1-2	NA	TRBV4-3	TGCGCCAGCAGCCAAGATAGAGGGGGCATTGGCTACACCTTC	CASSQDRGGIGYTF
NA	TRBJ2-3	NA	TRBV5-1	TGCGCCAGCAGTGATCTAGGGCACACAGATACGCAGTATTTT	CASSDLGHTDTQYF
TRBD2	TRBJ2-1	NA	TRBV5-4	TGTGCCAGCAGCCGACTAGCGGGGGGGCATAATGAGCAGTTCTTC	CASSRLAGGHNEQFF
NA	TRBJ1-1	NA	TRBV14	TGTGCCAGCAGCCAGGGCATAGGGTGGTCGGCTGGGACTGAAGCTTTCTTT	CASSQGIGWSAGTEAFF
NA	TRBJ1-6	few	TRBV10-3	TGTGCCATCAGCGCAGAGAGTTATAATTCACCCCTCCACTTT	CAISAESYNSPLHF
NA	TRBJ2-1	NA	TRBV5-1	TGCGCCAGCAGACCGCAGGGCTCCTACAATGAGCAGTTCTTC	CASRPQGSYNEQFF
NA	TRBJ2-5	NA	TRBV28	TGTGCCAGCAGTTTGGTTTGGCGCACCCGGACGACCCAGTACTTC	CASSLVWRTRTTQYF
NA	TRBJ1-6	once	TRBV7-2	TGTGCCAGCAGCTTAGGGGCACCCCTCCACTTT	CASSLGAPLHF
TRBD1	TRBJ2-3	NA	TRBV6-6	TGTGCCAGCAGTTACCTCCGGGACAGGGGTCTGTATTTT	CASSYLRDRGLYF
NA	TRBJ1-6	few	TRBV10-2	TGCGCCAGCAGTGACAGGGCTTCACCCCTCCACTTT	CASSDRASPLHF
NA	TRBJ2-7	NA	TRBV5-6	TGTGCCAGCAGCTCGGCGGGTGGGGAGTTCTCCTACGAGCAGTACTTC	CASSSAGGEFSYEQYF
NA	TRBJ2-3	once	TRBV9	TGTGCCAGCAGCGTAGGAACGGGGGTGTTCACAGATACGCAGTATTTT	CASSVGTGVFTDTQYF
TRBD1	TRBJ1-3	NA	TRBV7-8	TGTGCCAGCAGCTACAGCAGGGGGCCGGGAAACACCATATATTTT	CASSYSRGPGNTIYF